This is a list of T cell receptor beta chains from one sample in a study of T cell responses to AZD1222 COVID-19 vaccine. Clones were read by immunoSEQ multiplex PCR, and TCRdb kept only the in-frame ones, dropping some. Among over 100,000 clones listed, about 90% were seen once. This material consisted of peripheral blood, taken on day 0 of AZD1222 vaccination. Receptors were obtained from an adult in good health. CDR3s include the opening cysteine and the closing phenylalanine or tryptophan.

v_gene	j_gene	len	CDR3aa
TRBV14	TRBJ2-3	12	CASSPQVYTQYF
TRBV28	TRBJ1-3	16	CASSLFPGGAGNTIYF
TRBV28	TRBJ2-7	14	CASSFRVGSYEQYF
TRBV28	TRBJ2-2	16	CASSPITGPNTGELFF
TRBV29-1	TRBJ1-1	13	CSAGRQGDTEAFF
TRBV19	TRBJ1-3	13	CASSIAIGHTIYF
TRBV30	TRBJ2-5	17	CAWSVGWLAGLSETQYF
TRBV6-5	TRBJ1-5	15	CASSYSVKVRQPQHF
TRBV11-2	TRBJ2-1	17	CASSSPTGADSYNEQFF
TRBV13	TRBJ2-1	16	CASSLVAGATYNEQFF
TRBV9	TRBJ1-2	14	CASSVSTGEYGYTF